This TCR beta chain was captured by sequencing in a study of response to subunit inactivated influenza vaccine. Trimming shortened V by 2 bases and J by 0 bases, and 16 bases separated the two germline ends. The CDR3 totals 17 residues. CDR1 MGHDK and CDR2 SYGVNS come from the germline V gene. This clonotype was found a few times. Its cognate antigen is unknown. Via MiXCR, TCRdb re-called the RT-PCR reads, giving one row per CDR3 protein. The sample has 650,000 to 800,000 distinct CDR3 sequences, approximately 13% seen once. Broader study findings: There was a suggestion from the authors that each seasonal influenza vaccination recruits few new T cells.

The sequence came from a man aged 50 to 60 who received an inactivated influenza vaccine. Material: PBMCs from blood, obtained less than 15 days before vaccination. The rearrangement uses TRBV25-1 and TRBJ2-5, with a possible D match to TRBD2 (6 bases). The CDR3 loop is CASSENRRGKYQETQYF. The CDR3 DNA reads as TGTGCCAGCAGTGAAAACAGGCGGGGAAAGTACCAAGAGACCCAGTACTTC.